This T cell receptor beta chain was recovered during a study of T-cell memory formation after mild COVID-19. This clonotype was seen a few times. Its antigen is currently unknown. Findings and limits, study-wide: SARS-CoV-2 specificity of second-wave clones peaking day 37 was unconfirmed.

Germline V gives CDR1 SEHNR, CDR2 FQNEAQ (reference sequence). The V end lost 7 bases, the J end lost 2 bases, and 8 bases lay between the germline ends. This CDR3 has 13 residues. From the 5' RACE reads, TCRdb called clonotypes with MiXCR, one entry per CDR3 protein. The table lists 200,000 to 250,000 distinct CDR3 sequences, roughly 10% of them singletons. This receptor was taken from a man younger than 35 who had mild COVID-19 (a few samples of this study predate the infection). Cell type and time point are not known. Sequenced sample: PBMCs or a T cell subset sorted from them (not recorded which). The chain joins TRBV7-9 to TRBJ2-2, with unresolved D. In nucleotides, the CDR3 is TGTGCCAGCATTGCGCGAAACACCGGGGAGCTGTTTTTT. Translation gives CASIARNTGELFF.